The 27 T cell receptor beta chains given below trace back to one sample, sequenced in a study of cytomegalovirus exposure and HLA in healthy donors. The PCR ran on 60 Vbeta and 13 Jbeta primers. Clones were sequenced by immunoSEQ multiplex PCR, and TCRdb holds only the in-frame ones, with some missing. The sample contains about 160,000 clones, roughly 84% of which appear only once. The material sequenced was PBMCs. Every receptor here comes from a man between 25 and 39 years old in good health and CMV-seronegative.

The rearrangement links TRBV7-9 to TRBJ2-5; possible D gene TRBD2, 6 bases. The J call could be wrong; TRBJ2-7 is a better fit for the DNA end. Per germline, CDR1 SEHNR and CDR2 FQNEAQ (reference sequence). CDR3 length: 16 amino acids. CDR3 sequence reads: CASRRVGGRSSYEQYF. The CDR3 nucleotides are TGTGCCAGTAGAAGAGTGGGGGGACGGAGCTCCTACGAGCAGTACTTC.

The chain has TRBV5-6 and TRBJ2-3; 8 bases line up with TRBD2. Germline CDR1 and CDR2: SGHDT and YYEEEE. V dropped 6 bases and J dropped 2; count of bases not matched to a gene: 11. The CDR3 is 16 amino acids. The CDR3 region has the DNA TGTGCCAGCACCCACCCGACGGGAGGGACCACAGATACGCAGTATTTT. Translated, it gives CASTHPTGGTTDTQYF.

The CDR3 region is CASSLDSYQETQYF. CDR3 coding DNA: TGTGCCAGCAGCTTAGATAGTTACCAAGAGACCCAGTACTTC. The J gene is TRBJ2-5, the V gene TRBV7-9; D remains unclear. This CDR3 has 14 residues. Germline values: CDR1 SEHNR, CDR2 FQNEAQ (reference sequence). V was cut by 1 base and J by 0 bases, with 6 bases left in between.

J is TRBJ2-3 and V is TRBV19; TRBD2 matches at 8 bases. Germline values: CDR1 LNHDA, CDR2 SQIVND (reference sequence). J lost 9 bases, V lost 8 bases, and 10 bases had no gene match. This CDR3 has 13 amino acids. In DNA form, the CDR3 reads TGTGCCAGTTCTCTTTCACAGCGGGGGACGCAGTATTTT. It is translated as CASSLSQRGTQYF.

This clone was observed a handful of times. V usage is TRBV7-2 and J usage is TRBJ2-7; 8 bases align to TRBD2. After removal of 3 bases from V and 4 bases from J, the junction contained 11 bases not matched to a gene. The germline V gene encodes CDR1 SGHTA and CDR2 FQGNSA. This CDR3 region has 16 residues. The CDR3 DNA reads as TGTGCCAGCAGCTTCAACCCTAGCGGGCTCTCGTACGAGCAGTACTTC. This gives the protein CASSFNPSGLSYEQYF.

This clone came up a few times. This rearrangement joins TRBV7-9 to TRBJ2-5; TRBD1 might be the D (5 bases). CDR1 and CDR2 (germline): SEHNR, FQNEAQ (reference sequence). The V end was cut by 5 bases, the J end by 0 bases, with 13 bases between. This CDR3 comprises 15 residues. CDR3 DNA: TGTGCCAGCAGCCTTCTTGGCAGGGACCAAGAGACCCAGTACTTC. This codes for CASSLLGRDQETQYF.

The chain couples TRBV6-1 to TRBJ1-5; tentatively, D is TRBD1 (6 bases). This CDR3 region has 15 residues. Trimming removed 0 bases at V and 5 bases at J, with 11 bases between. The V gene's germline CDR1 is MNHNS and CDR2 SASEGT. CDR3 amino acids: CASSEAAGAHQPQHF. CDR3 bases: TGTGCCAGCAGTGAAGCTGCAGGGGCCCATCAGCCCCAGCATTTT.

This clone was seen once. The chain employs TRBV4-2 and TRBJ1-1; possible D gene TRBD1, 5 bases. The CDR3 runs 15 residues. Germline V gene lookup returns CDR1 LGHNA and CDR2 YNFKEQ. Trimming stripped 1 base from V and 6 bases from J, with 15 bases between. The CDR3 loop is CASSQARGGLPEAFF. For the CDR3, the DNA is TGTGCCAGCAGCCAAGCAAGGGGAGGATTGCCTGAAGCTTTCTTT.

The chain links TRBV6-1 to TRBJ2-7, with D possibly matching TRBD2 (6 bases). The CDR3 covers 13 residues. Germline CDR1 MNHNS, CDR2 SASEGT. V was cut by 5 bases and J by 0 bases, with 8 bases left in between. The CDR3 DNA follows: TGTGCCAGCAGTTTAGCGGACTCCTACGAGCAGTACTTC. Encoded protein: CASSLADSYEQYF.

The V gene is TRBV4-3, the J gene TRBJ2-1, with 12 bases fitting TRBD2. From germline, CDR1 is LGHNA and CDR2 YSLEER. V shed 4 bases, J shed 6 bases, and the junction held 7 bases outside the gene matches. This CDR3 has 16 amino acids. DNA of the CDR3: TGCGCCAGCAGCCTACAATTACTAGCGGGAGGCAATGAGCAGTTCTTC. This sequence encodes CASSLQLLAGGNEQFF.

The chain couples TRBV19 to TRBJ2-7; D may be TRBD1 (5 bases). With 1 base removed from V and 6 bases from J, the gap between germline ends came to 13 bases. The CDR3 runs 14 residues. Germline V gives CDR1 LNHDA, CDR2 SQIVND (reference sequence). DNA of the CDR3: TGTGCCAGTAGTATAGGGGGCCAGCCCTCCGAGCAGTACTTC. It codes for CASSIGGQPSEQYF.

The CDR3 is CSAREGAEAFF. CDR3 DNA sequence: TGCAGTGCTAGAGAGGGGGCCGAAGCTTTCTTT. The chain has TRBV20-1 and TRBJ1-1; maybe TRBD1 (6 bases). The germline V gene encodes CDR1 DFQATT and CDR2 SNEGSKA (reference sequence). This CDR3 spans 11 amino acids. V lost 0 bases and J 8 bases, leaving 7 bases between the germline ends.

The chain has TRBV4-3 and TRBJ1-2; 7 nucleotides align to TRBD1. There are 17 residues in the CDR3. CDR1 LGHNA and CDR2 YSLEER come from the germline V gene. With 0 bases clipped from V and 1 base from J, the junction kept 8 bases outside the gene matches. CDR3 coding DNA: TGCGCCAGCAGCCAAGATTCTTTCGCAGGGGGTAACTATGGCTACACCTTC. Its protein product is CASSQDSFAGGNYGYTF.

The genes are TRBV11-3 and TRBJ1-5; D not resolved. With 1 base removed from V and 7 bases from J, the gap between germline ends came to 20 bases. The germline CDR1 and CDR2 sequences are SGHNT and YENEEA. The CDR3 sequence is 17 residues long. Written as DNA, the CDR3 is TGTGCCAGCAGCTTAGCGCCTCGTTGGAAGCGCGAACAGCCCCAGCATTTT. Translated: CASSLAPRWKREQPQHF.

This chain connects TRBV27 to TRBJ2-1; 7 bases fit TRBD2. The CDR3 is 17 amino acids. Germline V gene data show CDR1 as MNHEY and CDR2 as SMNVEV (reference sequence). The trim removed 5 bases at V and 2 bases at J, leaving 12 bases unmatched. This CDR3 is CASSPRPPGGPYNEQFF. Here the CDR3 DNA reads TGTGCCAGCAGTCCCAGGCCTCCGGGGGGTCCCTACAATGAGCAGTTCTTC.

The genes are TRBV11-2 and TRBJ2-5, with 7 bases fitting TRBD2. The V and J ends lost 3 bases and 4 bases, in that order; junction bases with no gene match: 5. Germline V gene data show CDR1 as SGHAT and CDR2 as FQNNGV. This CDR3 comprises 14 residues. The CDR3 spells CASSLGGRGETQYF. The CDR3 DNA is TGTGCCAGCAGCTTGGGTGGGAGGGGAGAGACCCAGTACTTC.

The rearrangement uses TRBV5-1 and TRBJ2-1; TRBD1 matches 12 bases. Germline lookup yields CDR1 SGHRS and CDR2 YFSETQ. With V trimmed by 0 bases and J by 9 bases, 7 bases remained unmatched. CDR3 length equals 16 residues. The chain's CDR3 is CASSLGGTGGAGEQFF. Written as DNA, the CDR3 is TGCGCCAGCAGCTTGGGTGGGACAGGGGGCGCCGGTGAGCAGTTCTTC.

There are many counts of this clone. The V and J genes are TRBV15 and TRBJ2-7, with TRBD2 matching over 12 bases. The CDR3 runs to 17 residues. Germline V gene data show CDR1 as LNHNV and CDR2 as YYDKDF (reference sequence). Germline trimming cut 5 bases from V and 0 bases from J; bases unmatched to any gene: 8. CDR3: CATSPTSGSRSSYEQYF. In DNA, the CDR3 is TGTGCCACCAGCCCGACTAGCGGGAGCCGCAGCTCCTACGAGCAGTACTTC. The full variable domain, in which reference TRBV15 and TRBJ2-7 provide the parts outside the CDR3, is DAMVIQNPRYQVTQFGKPVTLSCSQTLNHNVMYWYQQKSSQAPKLLFHYYDKDFNNEADTPDNFQSRRPNTSFCFLDIRSPGLGDTAMYLCATSPTSGSRSSYEQYFGPGTRLTVT.

The V gene is TRBV6-4, the J gene TRBJ1-5; D not certain. Germline V gene lookup returns CDR1 MRHNA and CDR2 SNTAGT. The V end was cut by 4 bases, the J end by 8 bases, with 9 bases between. The length of the CDR3 is 12 residues. CDR3 loop: CASSAFPEPQHF. The CDR3, as DNA: TGTGCCAGCAGTGCCTTCCCCGAGCCCCAGCATTTT.

The genes are TRBV5-1 and TRBJ2-7; 13 bases fit TRBD2. CDR1 SGHRS and CDR2 YFSETQ come from the germline V gene. J was trimmed by 3 bases and V by 0 bases; bases with no gene match: 6. This CDR3 is 17 amino acids long. The CDR3 region is CASSLAGTSGVFYEQYF. Here the CDR3 DNA reads TGCGCCAGCAGCTTGGCCGGGACTAGCGGGGTATTCTACGAGCAGTACTTC. The variable domain in full, with the rest retrieved from reference TRBV5-1 and TRBJ2-7, is KAGVTQTPRYLIKTRGQQVTLSCSPISGHRSVSWYQQTPGQGLQFLFEYFSETQRNKGNFPGRFSGRQFSNSRSEMNVSTLELGDSALYLCASSLAGTSGVFYEQYFGPGTRLTVT.

The chain links TRBV7-9 to TRBJ2-6; D gene unclear. CDR3 length equals 14 residues. The germline V gene has CDR1 SEHNR and CDR2 FQNEAQ (reference sequence). V was cut by 6 bases and J by 0 bases, with 6 bases left in between. The CDR3 reads CASSSNSGANVLTF. The DNA of the CDR3 is TGTGCCAGCAGTTCAAACTCTGGGGCCAACGTCCTGACTTTC.

The chain joins TRBV5-6 to TRBJ2-7; 8 bases line up with TRBD2. Trimming at V came to 4 bases and at J to 6 bases, leaving 24 bases not matched to a gene. CDR3 size: 19 residues. Germline values: CDR1 SGHDT, CDR2 YYEEEE. CDR3 coding DNA: TGTGCCAGCAGCCTCCCCGTCCGGTATGGAGCGGGAGCAAAGGTCGAGCAGTACTTC. Its translation: CASSLPVRYGAGAKVEQYF.

V usage is TRBV10-1 and J usage is TRBJ2-1; 10 bases match TRBD1. From germline, CDR1 is WNHNN and CDR2 SYGVQD (reference sequence). The CDR3 is 16 amino acids. The J segment lost 1 base and the V segment lost 4 bases, leaving 4 bases of the junction unmatched. In DNA form, the CDR3 reads TGCGCCAGCAGTGGGTGGACAGGGGGGTCCTACAATGAGCAGTTCTTC. Translating gives CASSGWTGGSYNEQFF.

The rearrangement joins TRBV5-6 to TRBJ1-6; 7 bases align to TRBD1. V was clipped by 4 bases and J by 6 bases; unmatched bases: 7. Germline CDR1 is SGHDT and CDR2 is YYEEEE. The length of the CDR3 is 15 residues. DNA of the CDR3: TGTGCCAGCAGCCCTAGACAGGGAACTAATTCACCCCTCCACTTT. It translates to CASSPRQGTNSPLHF.

V usage is TRBV27 and J usage is TRBJ2-5; the match to TRBD1 covers 10 bases. The end of the DNA aligns better with TRBJ2-7, so the J call may be wrong. Per germline, CDR1 MNHEY and CDR2 SMNVEV (reference sequence). The CDR3 is made up of 14 amino acids. The CDR3 sequence is CASSPRGQGYEQYF. CDR3 bases: TGTGCCAGCAGTCCCAGGGGACAGGGGTACGAGCAGTACTTC.

The rearrangement joins TRBV5-1 to TRBJ2-7, with a tentative D call TRBD1 (5 bases). There are 14 residues in the CDR3. Looked up from germline, CDR1 is SGHRS and CDR2 is YFSETQ. Trimming cost V 7 bases and J 6 bases, with 20 bases left between them. CDR3 region: CASFPSGSRGEQYF. In DNA, the CDR3 is TGCGCCAGCTTCCCCTCAGGGTCGCGAGGCGAGCAGTACTTC.

This clone showed up just a few times. The chain recombines TRBV7-8 with TRBJ1-3; weak D call: TRBD1 (6 bases). Germline CDR1 SGHVS, CDR2 FQNEAQ. CDR3 size: 17 residues. Trimming shortened V by 6 bases and J by 6 bases, and 24 bases separated the two germline ends. CDR3 bases: TGTGCCAGCAGACCCGAAACCGGGACACAACGTGAAAACACCATATATTTT. Translated: CASRPETGTQRENTIYF.